One sample yielded the 30 T cell receptor beta chains listed below, sequenced in a study of graft-versus-host responses after intestinal transplantation. TCRdb keeps only in-frame clones here, not all; method: immunoSEQ multiplex PCR. Seen here are roughly 56,000 clones, around nine tenths observed once, and the top ten hold roughly 2.6%. Sequencing was performed on PBMCs, taken about 120 days after intestinal transplantation. The receptors were sampled from a human patient who received an intestinal transplant, so some T cells may come from the graft donor.

The V call is TRBV5-1, the J call TRBJ2-3, with D possibly TRBD2 on 5 matching bases. CDR1 SGHRS and CDR2 YFSETQ come from the germline V gene. Trimming removed 5 bases at V and 4 bases at J, with 14 bases between. The CDR3 consists of 14 residues. CDR3 in DNA: TGCGCCAGCAGGGGCTGGGAGTGGTCAGATACGCAGTATTTT. Translating it yields CASRGWEWSDTQYF.

The V call is TRBV7-7, the J call TRBJ2-5; D possibly corresponds to TRBD2 (5 bases). The V gene's germline CDR1 is SSHAT and CDR2 FNYEAQ (reference sequence). Trimming took 5 bases from V and 9 from J, leaving 19 bases between them. This CDR3 comprises 14 residues. The CDR3 sequence is CASSHDRGPSAQYF. CDR3 nucleotide sequence: TGTGCCAGCAGCCACGACCGCGGGCCTTCGGCCCAGTACTTC. Supplemented by reference TRBV7-7 and TRBJ2-5, the full variable domain reads GAGVSQSPRYKVTKRGQDVTLRCDPISSHATLYWYQQALGQGPEFLTYFNYEAQPDKSGLPSDRFSAERPEGSISTLTIQRTEQRDSAMYRCASSHDRGPSAQYFGPGTRLLVL.

The chain is built from TRBV5-4 and TRBJ2-7; the D is unclear. This CDR3 region has 11 residues. Per germline, CDR1 SGHNT and CDR2 YYREEE (reference sequence). V was pared by 7 bases and J by 3 bases, with 8 bases between. The CDR3 bases are TGTGCCAGCGGATTCAACTACGAGCAGTACTTC. Translated, it gives CASGFNYEQYF. The entire variable domain, with the rest obtained from reference TRBV5-4 and TRBJ2-7, is as follows: ETGVTQSPTHLIKTRGQQVTLRCSSQSGHNTVSWYQQALGQGPQFIFQYYREEENGRGNFPPRFSGLQFPNYSSELNVNALELDDSALYLCASGFNYEQYFGPGTRLTVT.

V and J are TRBV5-6 and TRBJ2-7, with 9 bases aligning to TRBD1. Germline assignment: CDR1 SGHDT and CDR2 YYEEEE. V shed 4 bases and J 6 bases; nucleotides not matched to a gene: 8. The CDR3 runs to 14 residues. The CDR3 DNA reads TGTGCCAGCAGCGCCGGGACAGGGAGGGGCGAGCAGTACTTC. Its translation is CASSAGTGRGEQYF. Complete variable domain (other parts from reference TRBV5-6 and TRBJ2-7): DAGVTQSPTHLIKTRGQQVTLRCSPKSGHDTVSWYQQALGQGPQFIFQYYEEEERQRGNFPDRFSGHQFPNYSSELNVNALLLGDSALYLCASSAGTGRGEQYFGPGTRLTVT.

Concerning this clone itself: In the same sample, other DNA sequences code for this CDR3. This rearrangement joins TRBV27 to TRBJ1-5; possibly TRBD1 for D (5 bases). The germline V gene encodes CDR1 MNHEY and CDR2 SMNVEV (reference sequence). The CDR3 is 16 residues long. Trimming took 6 bases from V and 7 from J, leaving 22 bases between them. The CDR3 DNA reads as TGTGCCAGCAGAGGAACACGGACAAAAGAGGGGCAGCCCCAGCATTTT. Its translation: CASRGTRTKEGQPQHF.

This chain uses TRBV30 with TRBJ2-5; a weak D match, TRBD2 (5 bases). CDR1 is GTSNPN, CDR2 SVGIG, per germline (reference sequence). V was clipped by 1 base and J by 4 bases, with 10 bases between them. This CDR3 has 13 amino acids. The chain's CDR3 is CAWSGGLLETQYF. As DNA, the CDR3 is TGTGCCTGGAGTGGCGGACTTTTAGAGACCCAGTACTTC.

The chain links TRBV19 to TRBJ2-7, with TRBD1 as a possible D gene (5 bases). The CDR3 extends over 14 amino acids. Germline V CDR1 and CDR2: LNHDA, SQIVND (reference sequence). With 5 bases removed from V and 4 bases from J, the gap between germline ends came to 15 bases. CDR3 sequence reads: CASSPETAFYEQYF. The DNA of the CDR3 is TGTGCCAGTAGTCCAGAGACAGCCTTTTACGAGCAGTACTTC.

The chain links TRBV28 to TRBJ2-5; D may be TRBD2 (5 bases). Germline values: CDR1 MDHEN, CDR2 SYDVKM. Trimming removed 6 bases at V and 2 bases at J, with 13 bases between. CDR3 length: 14 amino acids. The CDR3: CASRRPGKQETQYF. Here the CDR3 DNA reads TGTGCCAGCAGGCGCCCGGGGAAACAAGAGACCCAGTACTTC.

For this clone: Other DNA sequences in this specimen translate into the identical CDR3. The gene calls are TRBV6-1 and TRBJ2-7; no clear D gene. Germline CDR1 MNHNS, CDR2 SASEGT. CDR3 length: 14 amino acids. With 4 bases removed from V and 7 bases from J, the gap between germline ends came to 17 bases. The CDR3 reads CASSVFPRLGEQYF. CDR3 coding DNA: TGTGCCAGCAGTGTTTTCCCCCGGCTAGGGGAGCAGTACTTC.

The chain carries TRBV10-3 and TRBJ2-7, with 7 bases lining up with TRBD1. J gave up 1 base and V 3 bases, and 3 bases lay outside the gene matches. CDR1 and CDR2 (germline): ENHRY, SYGVKD. The CDR3 length is 14 residues. CDR3 loop: CAISDRGLSYEQYF. CDR3 DNA: TGTGCCATCAGTGACAGGGGGTTATCCTACGAGCAGTACTTC.

The chain joins TRBV19 to TRBJ1-5; D might be TRBD1 (5 bases). The germline V gene has CDR1 LNHDA and CDR2 SQIVND (reference sequence). With 5 bases removed from V and 2 bases from J, the gap between germline ends came to 10 bases. CDR3 length: 14 amino acids. DNA for the CDR3: TGTGCCAGTAGTGCAGGGCAACGCAATCAGCCCCAGCATTTT. It encodes CASSAGQRNQPQHF.

The rearrangement uses TRBV28 and TRBJ2-7; D possibly corresponds to TRBD1 (6 bases). This CDR3 has 12 residues. Germline V lookup: CDR1 MDHEN, CDR2 SYDVKM. V was trimmed by 6 bases and J by 2 bases, leaving 8 bases between them. CDR3 coding DNA: TGTGCCAGCAGCGGACAGACCTACGAGCAGTACTTC. The encoded protein is CASSGQTYEQYF.

This clone was seen only a few times. The CDR3 loop reads CASSSSGGAASGTQYF. The CDR3 bases are TGCGCCAGCAGCTCAAGCGGGGGGGCCGCCAGTGGGACGCAGTATTTT. The gene calls are TRBV5-1 and TRBJ2-3; 10 bases are shared with TRBD2. V lost 3 bases, J lost 9 bases, and 13 bases stayed unmatched. The CDR3 length is 16 residues. Germline V gene sequence: CDR1 SGHRS, CDR2 YFSETQ.

A remark on this clone: Because it lacks the conserved phenylalanine or tryptophan at the end, this CDR3 is likely a read error. The V gene is TRBV5-1, the J gene TRBJ1-2; D is unclear. The length of the CDR3 is 16 residues. The ends were cut back, 0 bases at V and 2 bases at J, with 14 bases in the middle. Germline CDR1 SGHRS, CDR2 YFSETQ. CDR3 sequence (DNA): TGCGCCAGCAGCTTGGGCTGGGCGACGGGAAACTATGGCTACACCTCC. Encoded protein: CASSLGWATGNYGYTS.

This clone showed up just a few times. The V gene is TRBV7-9, the J gene TRBJ2-7, with 10 bases that match TRBD1. Germline V gene lookup returns CDR1 SEHNR and CDR2 FQNEAQ (reference sequence). CDR3 length: 15 amino acids. Losses at the gene ends were 5 bases for V and 2 bases for J; bases not matched to a gene: 6. This CDR3 is CASSAGQGRTYEQYF. CDR3 DNA sequence: TGTGCCAGCAGCGCGGGACAGGGGCGTACCTACGAGCAGTACTTC.

CDR3 in DNA: TGTGCCAGCAGTCCCCTCGAGGGAGCCGCCTACAATGAGCAGTTCTTC. Encoded protein: CASSPLEGAAYNEQFF. This chain joins TRBV27 and TRBJ2-1; D perhaps matches TRBD2 (5 bases). Germline CDR1 is MNHEY and CDR2 is SMNVEV (reference sequence). The germline V and J ends were trimmed by 5 bases and 2 bases, with 16 bases remaining between them. The CDR3 runs 16 residues.

The CDR3 DNA follows: TGCGCCAGCAGTATAGGACAGGGGGCGTCCGAGGCCAATGAGCAGTTCTTC. It encodes CASSIGQGASEANEQFF. This rearrangement joins TRBV10-1 to TRBJ2-1, with TRBD1 identical over 11 bases. CDR3 size: 17 residues. Germline lookup yields CDR1 WNHNN and CDR2 SYGVQD (reference sequence). The V and J ends lost 5 bases and 6 bases, in that order; junction bases with no gene match: 12.

This chain connects TRBV19 to TRBJ1-3; 8 bases line up with TRBD1. CDR1 and CDR2 from the germline V gene are LNHDA and SQIVND (reference sequence). The ends lost 4 bases at V and 2 bases at J; junction bases unmatched: 4. The CDR3 runs 15 residues. CDR3 loop: CASSTRTGPGNTIYF. The CDR3 DNA reads as TGTGCCAGTAGTACTCGGACAGGGCCTGGAAACACCATATATTTT.

This clone was seen once. The J gene is TRBJ2-5, the V gene TRBV29-1; 9 nucleotides line up with TRBD2. V shed 6 bases, J shed 5 bases, and the junction held 13 bases outside the gene matches. The CDR3 is 15 amino acids. Germline CDR1 and CDR2: SQVTM and ANQGSEA. The CDR3 DNA sequence: TGCAGCGTCACTGGGGCGGGGGGGCCTATGGAGACCCAGTACTTC. Its translation is CSVTGAGGPMETQYF.

This sequence joins TRBV4-2 and TRBJ2-7; D call uncertain. CDR3 length: 13 amino acids. Germline values: CDR1 LGHNA, CDR2 YNFKEQ. V lost 0 bases, J lost 2 bases, and 5 bases lay in between. The CDR3, as DNA: TGTGCCAGCAGCCAAGATCTCCCCTACGAGCAGTACTTC. Protein sequence: CASSQDLPYEQYF.

CDR3 region: CASSSTVDTEAFF. The CDR3 DNA is TGTGCCAGCAGCTCGACGGTGGACACTGAAGCTTTCTTT. The chain employs TRBV7-9 and TRBJ1-1; D is unresolved. This CDR3 comprises 13 residues. Trimming shortened V by 4 bases and J by 3 bases, and 9 bases separated the two germline ends. From germline, CDR1 is SEHNR and CDR2 FQNEAQ (reference sequence).

The sample holds a few counts of this clone. The chain employs TRBV6-5 and TRBJ2-7; D is perhaps TRBD1 (6 bases). Trimming removed 0 bases from V and 0 bases from J, with 12 bases in between. CDR1 and CDR2 from the germline V gene are MNHEY and SVGAGI. CDR3 size: 16 residues. The CDR3 region has the DNA TGTGCCAGCAGTTACTCAGGGGGTTACAGCTCCTACGAGCAGTACTTC. Translating it yields CASSYSGGYSSYEQYF.

V gene TRBV27 combines with J gene TRBJ1-2; 7 bases map to TRBD1. The length of the CDR3 is 15 residues. Trimming cost V 6 bases and J 3 bases; bases outside gene matches: 10. Germline V lookup: CDR1 MNHEY, CDR2 SMNVEV (reference sequence). CDR3 protein: CASSSRTGGHYGYTF. DNA for the CDR3: TGTGCCAGCAGCTCTAGGACAGGCGGACACTATGGCTACACCTTC.

The V call is TRBV27, the J call TRBJ2-7; TRBD1 aligns across 8 bases. The CDR3 length is 14 residues. V shed 6 bases and J 3 bases; nucleotides not matched to a gene: 7. Germline V lookup: CDR1 MNHEY, CDR2 SMNVEV (reference sequence). The CDR3 is CASSPFGQGYEQYF. CDR3 bases: TGTGCCAGCAGCCCCTTCGGACAGGGCTACGAGCAGTACTTC.

The V gene is TRBV28, the J gene TRBJ2-3, with D possibly TRBD2 on 5 matching bases. Looked up from germline, CDR1 is MDHEN and CDR2 is SYDVKM. The germline V and J ends were trimmed by 8 bases and 1 base, with 22 bases remaining between them. CDR3 size: 17 residues. The CDR3 loop reads CASGRGLAHGRTDTQYF. The CDR3 bases are TGTGCCAGCGGTCGGGGATTAGCTCACGGGCGCACAGATACGCAGTATTTT.

The V and J genes are TRBV2 and TRBJ2-1, with D possibly TRBD1 on 6 matching bases. Looked up from germline, CDR1 is SNHLY and CDR2 is FYNNEI. V lost 4 bases to trimming and J lost 4 bases, with 11 bases between them. CDR3 size: 14 residues. As DNA, the CDR3 is TGTGCCAGCAGTGTGGGGGCTAGGTACAATGAGCAGTTCTTC. Its translation: CASSVGARYNEQFF.

This chain's CDR3 is CASSQDSRELAEAFF. In nucleotides, the CDR3 is TGTGCCAGCAGCCAAGATTCGCGGGAATTAGCTGAAGCTTTCTTT. The rearrangement joins TRBV4-2 to TRBJ1-1; the D is unclear. Germline values: CDR1 LGHNA, CDR2 YNFKEQ. CDR3 length: 15 amino acids. The ends were cut back, 0 bases at V and 6 bases at J, with 14 bases in the middle.

V gene TRBV6-1 combines with J gene TRBJ2-4; tentative D call: TRBD2 (5 bases). The length of the CDR3 is 17 residues. The V end lost 2 bases, the J end lost 1 base, and 15 bases lay between the germline ends. CDR1 MNHNS and CDR2 SASEGT come from the germline V gene. This CDR3 reads CASSERPRAWAKNIQYF. CDR3 DNA sequence: TGTGCCAGCAGTGAAAGACCGAGGGCATGGGCCAAAAACATTCAGTACTTC.

The gene calls are TRBV11-2 and TRBJ2-1, with 9 positions matching TRBD2. V shed 1 base, J shed 4 bases, and the junction held 2 bases outside the gene matches. Germline loops: CDR1 SGHAT, CDR2 FQNNGV. The CDR3 is made up of 15 amino acids. CDR3 residues: CASSLGSGGYNEQFF. The CDR3 coding sequence is TGTGCCAGCAGCTTAGGGAGCGGGGGGTACAATGAGCAGTTCTTC. The full variable domain, rest sourced from reference TRBV11-2 and TRBJ2-1, is EAGVAQSPRYKIIEKRQSVAFWCNPISGHATLYWYQQILGQGPKLLIQFQNNGVVDDSQLPKDRFSAERLKGVDSTLKIQPAKLEDSAVYLCASSLGSGGYNEQFFGPGTRLTVL.

The chain is built from TRBV28 and TRBJ2-2; D unresolved. V lost 3 bases and J lost 6, with 8 bases in between. In germline, CDR1 is MDHEN, CDR2 SYDVKM. CDR3 size: 13 residues. In DNA, the CDR3 is TGTGCCAGCAGTTTCTCAGTTCCCGGGGAGCTGTTTTTT. This translates into CASSFSVPGELFF.